This is a list of T cell receptor beta chains from one sample in a study of blood T cell repertoires in COVID-19. The data were produced by immunoSEQ multiplex PCR, yet TCRdb's version contains in-frame clones alone and is incomplete. Of under 350,000 clones listed, approximately 86% are singletons. The specimen sequenced was PBMCs or T cells enriched from blood (not recorded which). Source of these receptors: a woman between 40 and 55 years old with acute COVID-19. CDR3s include the opening cysteine and the closing phenylalanine or tryptophan. The order of the fields is D gene, clone size, J gene, V gene, CDR3 length, CDR3 protein, CDR3 DNA. The D gene is left open where the match is weak. Part of the rows lack a size; the others show once, few, many or a class for expanded clones.

d_call: .; clone_size: .; j_call: TRBJ2-5; v_call: TRBV6-5; cdr3_length: 14; cdr3_aa: CASINRVSKETQYF; cdr3_nt: TGTGCCAGCATAAACCGGGTCTCCAAAGAGACCCAGTACTTC
d_call: TRBD2; clone_size: .; j_call: TRBJ2-3; v_call: TRBV10-3; cdr3_length: 19; cdr3_aa: CAISQAGTSGGGPTDTQYF; cdr3_nt: TGTGCCATCAGTCAAGCCGGGACTAGCGGGGGGGGACCCACAGATACGCAGTATTTT
d_call: TRBD2; clone_size: few; j_call: TRBJ2-3; v_call: TRBV7-2; cdr3_length: 17; cdr3_aa: CASSGLAGGRGEDTQYF; cdr3_nt: TGTGCCAGCAGCGGGCTAGCGGGGGGACGAGGTGAAGATACGCAGTATTTT
d_call: .; clone_size: .; j_call: TRBJ2-1; v_call: TRBV7-2; cdr3_length: 15; cdr3_aa: CASSLLYGGNNEQFF; cdr3_nt: TGTGCCAGCAGCTTGCTCTATGGCGGGAACAATGAGCAGTTCTTC
d_call: TRBD1; clone_size: few; j_call: TRBJ1-2; v_call: TRBV12-3/TRBV12-4; cdr3_length: 12; cdr3_aa: CASSGTDYGYTF; cdr3_nt: TGTGCCAGCAGCGGGACAGACTATGGCTACACCTTC
d_call: TRBD1; clone_size: .; j_call: TRBJ2-4; v_call: TRBV10-3; cdr3_length: 17; cdr3_aa: CAISEGTGRGNENIQYF; cdr3_nt: TGTGCCATCAGTGAAGGGACAGGTCGGGGGAACGAAAACATTCAGTACTTC
d_call: TRBD1; clone_size: once; j_call: TRBJ1-1; v_call: TRBV28; cdr3_length: 15; cdr3_aa: CASSGTGASNTEAFF; cdr3_nt: TGTGCCAGCAGTGGGACAGGGGCCTCGAACACTGAAGCTTTCTTT
d_call: TRBD2; clone_size: .; j_call: TRBJ2-1; v_call: TRBV6-2/TRBV6-3; cdr3_length: 15; cdr3_aa: CASSKLAGGPSEQFF; cdr3_nt: TGTGCCAGCAGCAAACTAGCGGGGGGGCCGAGTGAGCAGTTCTTC
d_call: .; clone_size: .; j_call: TRBJ2-3; v_call: TRBV11-2; cdr3_length: 14; cdr3_aa: CASSLAQGPDTQYF; cdr3_nt: TGTGCCAGCAGCTTAGCTCAGGGTCCAGATACGCAGTATTTT
d_call: TRBD1; clone_size: .; j_call: TRBJ1-2; v_call: TRBV3-1/TRBV3-2; cdr3_length: 13; cdr3_aa: CASSQDRGFGYTF; cdr3_nt: TGTGCCAGCAGCCAGGACAGGGGTTTTGGCTACACCTTC
d_call: .; clone_size: once; j_call: TRBJ1-6; v_call: TRBV3-1/TRBV3-2; cdr3_length: 18; cdr3_aa: CASSPLAQIGRINSPLHF; cdr3_nt: TGTGCCAGCAGCCCCCTCGCCCAAATCGGGAGAATTAATTCACCCCTCCACTTT
d_call: .; clone_size: .; j_call: TRBJ2-2; v_call: TRBV21-1; cdr3_length: 21; cdr3_aa: CASTSNGLSGGSDPDTGELFF; cdr3_nt: TGTGCCAGCACCTCAAATGGGTTATCGGGAGGGAGCGACCCGGACACCGGGGAGCTGTTTTTT
d_call: .; clone_size: .; j_call: TRBJ2-7; v_call: TRBV7-9; cdr3_length: 15; cdr3_aa: CASSLAGVSYGEQYF; cdr3_nt: TGTGCCAGCAGTCTAGCAGGGGTGAGCTACGGGGAGCAGTACTTC
d_call: .; clone_size: .; j_call: TRBJ1-4; v_call: TRBV4-3; cdr3_length: 18; cdr3_aa: CASSQDLQFGLPNEKLFF; cdr3_nt: TGCGCCAGCAGCCAAGATCTACAATTCGGACTGCCTAATGAAAAACTGTTTTTT
d_call: .; clone_size: once; j_call: TRBJ2-7; v_call: TRBV18; cdr3_length: 16; cdr3_aa: CASSPPRSAYDYEQYF; cdr3_nt: TGTGCCAGCTCACCACCGCGTAGTGCCTACGACTACGAGCAGTACTTC
d_call: .; clone_size: few; j_call: TRBJ2-1; v_call: TRBV5-1; cdr3_length: 14; cdr3_aa: CASSPPREFNEQFF; cdr3_nt: TGCGCCAGCAGCCCCCCTCGGGAGTTCAATGAGCAGTTCTTC
d_call: .; clone_size: .; j_call: TRBJ2-7; v_call: TRBV11-2; cdr3_length: 14; cdr3_aa: CASSVIRTAYEQYF; cdr3_nt: TGTGCCAGCAGCGTTATCCGGACAGCCTACGAGCAGTACTTC
d_call: .; clone_size: .; j_call: TRBJ1-5; v_call: TRBV21-1; cdr3_length: 19; cdr3_aa: CASSADLRDRENSNQPQHF; cdr3_nt: TGTGCCAGCAGCGCCGACCTAAGGGACAGAGAAAATAGCAATCAGCCCCAGCATTTT
d_call: .; clone_size: .; j_call: TRBJ1-6; v_call: TRBV29-1; cdr3_length: 12; cdr3_aa: CSVESPGGTLHF; cdr3_nt: TGCAGCGTTGAGTCCCCTGGCGGAACCCTCCACTTT
d_call: .; clone_size: .; j_call: TRBJ1-4; v_call: TRBV9; cdr3_length: 17; cdr3_aa: CASSPGGGGRANEKLFF; cdr3_nt: TGTGCCAGCAGCCCCGGGGGGGGAGGTCGGGCTAATGAAAAACTGTTTTTT
d_call: .; clone_size: .; j_call: TRBJ2-7; v_call: TRBV29-1; cdr3_length: 13; cdr3_aa: CSVEGGGRYEQYF; cdr3_nt: TGCAGCGTTGAGGGGGGTGGTCGCTACGAGCAGTACTTC
d_call: .; clone_size: .; j_call: TRBJ1-1; v_call: TRBV6-5; cdr3_length: 13; cdr3_aa: CASRHLQGSEAFF; cdr3_nt: TGTGCCAGCAGACACCTACAGGGCTCTGAAGCTTTCTTT
d_call: .; clone_size: .; j_call: TRBJ1-1; v_call: TRBV6-5; cdr3_length: 11; cdr3_aa: CASRGPGGAFF; cdr3_nt: TGTGCCAGCAGGGGCCCGGGGGGAGCTTTCTTT
d_call: .; clone_size: .; j_call: TRBJ1-6; v_call: TRBV5-1; cdr3_length: 15; cdr3_aa: CASSFSGVDNSPLHF; cdr3_nt: TGCGCCAGCAGCTTTTCCGGGGTTGATAATTCACCCCTCCACTTT
d_call: TRBD2; clone_size: .; j_call: TRBJ2-5; v_call: TRBV7-6; cdr3_length: 15; cdr3_aa: CASSPMGLASETQYF; cdr3_nt: TGTGCCAGCAGCCCAATGGGACTAGCGTCAGAGACCCAGTACTTC
d_call: .; clone_size: .; j_call: TRBJ2-7; v_call: TRBV27; cdr3_length: 13; cdr3_aa: CASSSVPSYEQYF; cdr3_nt: TGTGCCAGCAGTTCGGTGCCCTCCTACGAGCAGTACTTC
d_call: .; clone_size: .; j_call: TRBJ2-2; v_call: TRBV7-2; cdr3_length: 15; cdr3_aa: CASSLTGKDTGELFF; cdr3_nt: TGTGCCAGCAGCTTAACAGGGAAGGACACCGGGGAGCTGTTTTTT
d_call: .; clone_size: .; j_call: TRBJ1-6; v_call: TRBV6-5; cdr3_length: 15; cdr3_aa: CASRAGGRINSPLHF; cdr3_nt: TGTGCCAGCAGAGCGGGGGGACGGATTAATTCACCCCTCCACTTT
d_call: .; clone_size: once; j_call: TRBJ2-1; v_call: TRBV4-3; cdr3_length: 17; cdr3_aa: CASSQDLTLGEYNEQFF; cdr3_nt: TGCGCCAGCAGCCAAGATCTGACTCTCGGGGAATACAATGAGCAGTTCTTC
d_call: .; clone_size: .; j_call: TRBJ1-2; v_call: TRBV3-1/TRBV3-2; cdr3_length: 12; cdr3_aa: CASSQVTNGYTF; cdr3_nt: TGTGCCAGCAGCCAAGTAACTAATGGCTACACCTTC
d_call: TRBD1; clone_size: .; j_call: TRBJ1-5; v_call: TRBV19; cdr3_length: 15; cdr3_aa: CASSVGTGGYQPQHF; cdr3_nt: TGTGCCAGTAGTGTTGGGACAGGGGGTTATCAGCCCCAGCATTTT
d_call: TRBD1; clone_size: few; j_call: TRBJ1-2; v_call: TRBV7-3; cdr3_length: 12; cdr3_aa: CASGTGGGGYTF; cdr3_nt: TGTGCCAGCGGGACAGGGGGCGGCGGCTACACCTTC
d_call: .; clone_size: .; j_call: TRBJ1-1; v_call: TRBV18; cdr3_length: 14; cdr3_aa: CASSPRQTNTEAFF; cdr3_nt: TGTGCCAGCTCACCGAGGCAGACGAACACTGAAGCTTTCTTT
d_call: .; clone_size: .; j_call: TRBJ1-5; v_call: TRBV12-2; cdr3_length: 15; cdr3_aa: CASRLGADSNQPQHF; cdr3_nt: TGTGCAAGTCGCTTAGGGGCTGATAGCAATCAGCCCCAGCATTTT
d_call: TRBD1; clone_size: .; j_call: TRBJ1-2; v_call: TRBV18; cdr3_length: 15; cdr3_aa: CASSPEGQGIYGYTF; cdr3_nt: TGTGCCAGCTCACCGGAGGGACAGGGAATCTATGGCTACACCTTC
d_call: .; clone_size: .; j_call: TRBJ1-1; v_call: TRBV6-5; cdr3_length: 14; cdr3_aa: CASSMDREGTEAFF; cdr3_nt: TGTGCCAGCAGCATGGACCGGGAAGGTACTGAAGCTTTCTTT
d_call: TRBD2; clone_size: .; j_call: TRBJ2-1; v_call: TRBV3-1/TRBV3-2; cdr3_length: 16; cdr3_aa: CASSQELAGPNNEQFF; cdr3_nt: TGTGCCAGCAGCCAAGAACTAGCGGGGCCAAACAATGAGCAGTTCTTC
d_call: .; clone_size: .; j_call: TRBJ1-5; v_call: TRBV28; cdr3_length: 15; cdr3_aa: CASSFSGQGNQPQHF; cdr3_nt: TGTGCCAGCAGTTTTTCAGGGCAGGGCAATCAGCCCCAGCATTTT
d_call: .; clone_size: .; j_call: TRBJ1-5; v_call: TRBV12-3/TRBV12-4; cdr3_length: 13; cdr3_aa: CASSLTGGQPQHF; cdr3_nt: TGTGCCAGCAGTTTAACGGGGGGGCAGCCCCAGCATTTT
d_call: .; clone_size: .; j_call: TRBJ1-1; v_call: TRBV28; cdr3_length: 12; cdr3_aa: CASRRDQGKAFF; cdr3_nt: TGTGCCAGCAGACGGGACCAGGGGAAAGCTTTCTTT
d_call: .; clone_size: .; j_call: TRBJ1-5; v_call: TRBV4-3; cdr3_length: 14; cdr3_aa: CASSPHIGGQPQHF; cdr3_nt: TGCGCCAGCAGCCCCCATATCGGTGGTCAGCCCCAGCATTTT
d_call: .; clone_size: .; j_call: TRBJ2-7; v_call: TRBV5-1; cdr3_length: 13; cdr3_aa: CASSLLTGDEQYF; cdr3_nt: TGCGCCAGCAGCTTGCTAACAGGAGACGAGCAGTACTTC